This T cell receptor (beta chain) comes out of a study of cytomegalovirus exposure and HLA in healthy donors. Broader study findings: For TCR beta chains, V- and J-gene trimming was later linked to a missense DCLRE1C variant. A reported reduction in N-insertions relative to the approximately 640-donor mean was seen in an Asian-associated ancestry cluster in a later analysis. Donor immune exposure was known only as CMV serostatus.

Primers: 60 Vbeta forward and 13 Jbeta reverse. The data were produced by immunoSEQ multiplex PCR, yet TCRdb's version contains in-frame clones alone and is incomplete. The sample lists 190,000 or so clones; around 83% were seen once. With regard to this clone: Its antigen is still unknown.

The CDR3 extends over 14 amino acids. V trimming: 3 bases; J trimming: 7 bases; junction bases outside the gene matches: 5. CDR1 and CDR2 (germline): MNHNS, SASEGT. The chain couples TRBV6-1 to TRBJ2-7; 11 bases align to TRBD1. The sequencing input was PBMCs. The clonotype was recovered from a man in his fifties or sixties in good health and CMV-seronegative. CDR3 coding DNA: TGTGCCAGCAGTGAGAAGGACAGGGGGCTTGAGCAGTACTTC. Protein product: CASSEKDRGLEQYF.